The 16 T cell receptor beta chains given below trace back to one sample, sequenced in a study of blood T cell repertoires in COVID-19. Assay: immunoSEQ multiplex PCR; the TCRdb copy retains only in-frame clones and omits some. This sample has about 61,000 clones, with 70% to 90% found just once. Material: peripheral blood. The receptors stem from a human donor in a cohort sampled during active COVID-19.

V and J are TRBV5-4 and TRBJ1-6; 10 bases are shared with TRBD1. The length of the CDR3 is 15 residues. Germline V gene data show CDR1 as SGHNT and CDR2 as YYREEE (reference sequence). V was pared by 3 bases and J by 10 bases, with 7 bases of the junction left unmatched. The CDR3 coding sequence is TGTGCCAGCAGCTCAGTGACAGGGGGCAACTCACCCCTCCACTTT. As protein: CASSSVTGGNSPLHF.

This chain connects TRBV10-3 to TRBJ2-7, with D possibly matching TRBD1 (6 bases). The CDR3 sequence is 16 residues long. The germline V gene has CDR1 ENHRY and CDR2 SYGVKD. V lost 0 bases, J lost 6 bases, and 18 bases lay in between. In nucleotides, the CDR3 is TGTGCCATCAGTGAGTCGACCGAGGGGGTGGGTTCCGAGCAGTACTTC. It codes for CAISESTEGVGSEQYF.

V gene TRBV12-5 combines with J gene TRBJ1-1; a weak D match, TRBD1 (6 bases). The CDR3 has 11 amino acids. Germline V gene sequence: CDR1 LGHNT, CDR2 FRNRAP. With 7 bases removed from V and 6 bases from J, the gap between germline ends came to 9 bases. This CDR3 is CASAQGPEAFF. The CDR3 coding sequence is TGTGCTAGTGCCCAGGGGCCTGAAGCTTTCTTT.

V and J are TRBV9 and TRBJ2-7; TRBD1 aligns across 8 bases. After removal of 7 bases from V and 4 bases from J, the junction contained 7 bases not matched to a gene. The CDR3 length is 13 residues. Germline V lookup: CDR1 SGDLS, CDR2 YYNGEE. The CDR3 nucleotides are TGTGCCAGCGGTGGGGACAGGACTTACGAGCAGTACTTC. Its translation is CASGGDRTYEQYF.

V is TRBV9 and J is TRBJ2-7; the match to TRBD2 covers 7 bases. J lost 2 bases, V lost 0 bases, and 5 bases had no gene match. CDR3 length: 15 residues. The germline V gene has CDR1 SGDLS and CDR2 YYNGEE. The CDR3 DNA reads TGTGCCAGCAGCGTAGATCTAGCGGAGACCTACGAGCAGTACTTC. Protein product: CASSVDLAETYEQYF.

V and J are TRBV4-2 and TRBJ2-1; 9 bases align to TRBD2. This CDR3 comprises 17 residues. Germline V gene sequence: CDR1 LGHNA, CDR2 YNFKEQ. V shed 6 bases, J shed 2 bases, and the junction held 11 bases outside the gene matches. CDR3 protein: CASRGAGGNPAYNEQFF. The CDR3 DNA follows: TGTGCCAGCAGGGGGGCGGGAGGGAATCCCGCCTACAATGAGCAGTTCTTC.

The CDR3 region has the DNA TGTGCCAGCAGTCAAAACAGGGCCCAAGAGACCCAGTACTTC. Translated, it gives CASSQNRAQETQYF. The chain has TRBV14 and TRBJ2-5; TRBD1 might be the D (6 bases). This CDR3 region has 14 residues. In germline, CDR1 is SGHDN, CDR2 FVKESK. V was pared by 6 bases and J by 1 base, with 12 bases between.

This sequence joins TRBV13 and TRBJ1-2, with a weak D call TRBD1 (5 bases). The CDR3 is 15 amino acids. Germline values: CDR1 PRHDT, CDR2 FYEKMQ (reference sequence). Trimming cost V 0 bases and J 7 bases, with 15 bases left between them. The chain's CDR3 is CASSLGLIGGSGYTF. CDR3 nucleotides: TGTGCCAGCAGCTTAGGTCTCATCGGGGGTTCTGGCTACACCTTC.

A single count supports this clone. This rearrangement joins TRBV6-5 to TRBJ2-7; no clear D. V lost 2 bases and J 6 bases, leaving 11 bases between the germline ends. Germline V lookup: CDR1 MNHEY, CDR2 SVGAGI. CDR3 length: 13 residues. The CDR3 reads CASSYTLTGEQYF. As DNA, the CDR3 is TGTGCCAGCAGTTACACCCTTACCGGCGAGCAGTACTTC.

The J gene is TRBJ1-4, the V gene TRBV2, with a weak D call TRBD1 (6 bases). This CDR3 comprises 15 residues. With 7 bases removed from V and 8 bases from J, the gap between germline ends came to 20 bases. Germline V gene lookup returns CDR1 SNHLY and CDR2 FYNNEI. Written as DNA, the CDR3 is TGTGCCAGCAAACGCTTGACAGGCAGCCCAGAAAAACTGTTTTTT. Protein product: CASKRLTGSPEKLFF.

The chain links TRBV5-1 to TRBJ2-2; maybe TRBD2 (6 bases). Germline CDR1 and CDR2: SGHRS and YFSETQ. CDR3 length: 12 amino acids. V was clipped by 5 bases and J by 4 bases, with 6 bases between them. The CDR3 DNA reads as TGCGCCAGCAGGGAGGGCACCGGGGAGCTGTTTTTT. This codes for CASREGTGELFF.

CDR3 DNA: TGTGCCAGCAATGCGGTTTTGAACACTGAAGCTTTCTTT. This translates into CASNAVLNTEAFF. The genes are TRBV2 and TRBJ1-1; D is undetermined. This CDR3 has 13 amino acids. The germline CDR1 and CDR2 sequences are SNHLY and FYNNEI. V gave up 7 bases and J gave up 0 bases, with 9 bases separating them. The full variable domain, in which reference TRBV2 and TRBJ1-1 provide the parts outside the CDR3, is EPEVTQTPSHQVTQMGQEVILRCVPISNHLYFYWYRQILGQKVEFLVSFYNNEISEKSEIFDDQFSVERPDGSNFTLKIRSTKLEDSAMYFCASNAVLNTEAFFGQGTRLTVV.

The CDR3, as DNA: TGCGCCAGCAGTGGGACAGGGGGCACTGAAGCTTTCTTT. It specifies CASSGTGGTEAFF. The rearrangement uses TRBV10-2 and TRBJ1-1, with 10 bases identical to TRBD1. The CDR3 totals 13 residues. V lost 4 bases to trimming and J lost 4 bases; unmatched junction nucleotides: 0. The V gene's germline CDR1 is WSHSY and CDR2 SAAADI.

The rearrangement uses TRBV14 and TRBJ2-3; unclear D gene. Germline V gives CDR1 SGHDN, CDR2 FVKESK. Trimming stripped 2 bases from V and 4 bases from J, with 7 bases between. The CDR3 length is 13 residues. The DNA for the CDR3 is TGTGCCAGCAGCCAACTAACCCCAGATACGCAGTATTTT. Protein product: CASSQLTPDTQYF.

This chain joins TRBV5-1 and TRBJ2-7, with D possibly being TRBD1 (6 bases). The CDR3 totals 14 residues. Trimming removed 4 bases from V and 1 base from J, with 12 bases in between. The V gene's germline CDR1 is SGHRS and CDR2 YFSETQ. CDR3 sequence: CASSRTVDSYEQYF. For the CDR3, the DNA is TGCGCCAGCAGCCGGACAGTGGATTCCTACGAGCAGTACTTC.

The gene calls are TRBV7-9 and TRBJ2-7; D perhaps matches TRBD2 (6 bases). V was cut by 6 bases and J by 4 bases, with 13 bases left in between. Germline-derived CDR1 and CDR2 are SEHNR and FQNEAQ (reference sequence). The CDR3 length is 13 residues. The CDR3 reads CASRPGSDYEQYF. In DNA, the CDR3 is TGTGCCAGCAGACCCGGGAGCGATTACGAGCAGTACTTC.